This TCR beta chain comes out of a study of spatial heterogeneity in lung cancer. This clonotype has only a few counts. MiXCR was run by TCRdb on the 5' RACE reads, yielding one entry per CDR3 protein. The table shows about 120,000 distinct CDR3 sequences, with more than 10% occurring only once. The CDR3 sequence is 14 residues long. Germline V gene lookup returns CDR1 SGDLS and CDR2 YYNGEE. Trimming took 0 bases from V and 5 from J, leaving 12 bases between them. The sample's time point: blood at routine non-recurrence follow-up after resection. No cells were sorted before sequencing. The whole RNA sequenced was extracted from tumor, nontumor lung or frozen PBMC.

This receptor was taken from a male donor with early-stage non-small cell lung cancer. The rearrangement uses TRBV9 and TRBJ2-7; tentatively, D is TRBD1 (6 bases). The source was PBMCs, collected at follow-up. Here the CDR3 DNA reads TGTGCCAGCAGCGTAGCCAGGGGAAGCGACGAGCAGTACTTC. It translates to CASSVARGSDEQYF.